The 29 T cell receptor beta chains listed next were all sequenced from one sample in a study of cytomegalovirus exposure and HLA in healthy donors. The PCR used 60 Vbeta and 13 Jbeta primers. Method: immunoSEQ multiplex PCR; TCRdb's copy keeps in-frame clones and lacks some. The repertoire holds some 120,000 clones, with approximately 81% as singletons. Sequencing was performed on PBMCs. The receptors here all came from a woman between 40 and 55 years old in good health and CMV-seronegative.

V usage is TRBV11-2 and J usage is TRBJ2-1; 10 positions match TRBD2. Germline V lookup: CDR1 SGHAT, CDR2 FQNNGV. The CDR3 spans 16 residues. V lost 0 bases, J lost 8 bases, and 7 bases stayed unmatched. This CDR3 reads CASSLDQLAGPHEQFF. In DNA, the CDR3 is TGTGCCAGCAGCTTAGATCAACTAGCGGGGCCCCATGAGCAGTTCTTC.

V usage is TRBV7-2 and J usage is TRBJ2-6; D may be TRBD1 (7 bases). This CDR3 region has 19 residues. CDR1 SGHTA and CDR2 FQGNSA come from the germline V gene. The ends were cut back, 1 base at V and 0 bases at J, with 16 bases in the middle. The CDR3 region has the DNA TGTGCCAGCAGCTTAGGCGGCAGGGGGGTAACCTCTGGGGCCAACGTCCTGACTTTC. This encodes CASSLGGRGVTSGANVLTF.

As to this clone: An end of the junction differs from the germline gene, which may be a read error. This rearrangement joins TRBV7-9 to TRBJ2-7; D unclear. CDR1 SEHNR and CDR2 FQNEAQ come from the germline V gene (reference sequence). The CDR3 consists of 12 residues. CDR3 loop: CSSSSELREQYF. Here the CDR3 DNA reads TGTTCCAGCAGTTCCGAGCTACGCGAGCAGTACTTC.

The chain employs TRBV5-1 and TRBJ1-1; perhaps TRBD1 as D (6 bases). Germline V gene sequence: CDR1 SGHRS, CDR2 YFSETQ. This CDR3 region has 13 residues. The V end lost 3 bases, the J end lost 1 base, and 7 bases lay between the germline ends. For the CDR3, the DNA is TGCGCCAGCAGCTCGGGACAGAACACTGAAGCTTTCTTT. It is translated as CASSSGQNTEAFF.

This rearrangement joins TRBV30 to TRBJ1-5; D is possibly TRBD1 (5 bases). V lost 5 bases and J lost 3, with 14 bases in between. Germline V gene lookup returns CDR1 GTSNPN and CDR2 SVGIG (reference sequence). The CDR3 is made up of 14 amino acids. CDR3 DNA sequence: TGTGCCTGGTCCCCCGGGGGACTCAATCAGCCCCAGCATTTT. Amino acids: CAWSPGGLNQPQHF.

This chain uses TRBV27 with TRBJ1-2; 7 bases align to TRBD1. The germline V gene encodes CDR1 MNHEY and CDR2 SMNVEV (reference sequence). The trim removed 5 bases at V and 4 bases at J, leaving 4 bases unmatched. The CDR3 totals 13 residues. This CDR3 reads CASSAGTVYGYTF. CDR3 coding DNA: TGTGCCAGCAGTGCCGGGACAGTCTATGGCTACACCTTC.

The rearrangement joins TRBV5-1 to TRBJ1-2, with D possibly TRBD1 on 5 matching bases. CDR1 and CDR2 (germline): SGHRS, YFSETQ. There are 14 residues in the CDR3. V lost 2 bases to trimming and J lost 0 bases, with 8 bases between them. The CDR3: CASSFDSSNYGYTF. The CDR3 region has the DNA TGCGCCAGCAGCTTCGACAGTTCTAACTATGGCTACACCTTC. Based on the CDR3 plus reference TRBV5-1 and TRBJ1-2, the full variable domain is KAGVTQTPRYLIKTRGQQVTLSCSPISGHRSVSWYQQTPGQGLQFLFEYFSETQRNKGNFPGRFSGRQFSNSRSEMNVSTLELGDSALYLCASSFDSSNYGYTFGSGTRLTVV.

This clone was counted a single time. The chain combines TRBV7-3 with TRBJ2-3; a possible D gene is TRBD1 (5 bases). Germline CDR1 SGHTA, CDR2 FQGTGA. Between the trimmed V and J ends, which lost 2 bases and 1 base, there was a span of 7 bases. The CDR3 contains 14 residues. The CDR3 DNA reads TGTGCCAGCAGCTTAGTCAGGGGCACAGATACGCAGTATTTT. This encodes CASSLVRGTDTQYF.

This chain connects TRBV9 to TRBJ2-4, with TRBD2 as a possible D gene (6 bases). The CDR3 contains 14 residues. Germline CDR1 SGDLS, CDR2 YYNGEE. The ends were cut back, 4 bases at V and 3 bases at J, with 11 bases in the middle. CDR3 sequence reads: CASSLSGGKNIQYF. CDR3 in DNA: TGTGCCAGCAGCCTCTCCGGGGGCAAAAACATTCAGTACTTC.

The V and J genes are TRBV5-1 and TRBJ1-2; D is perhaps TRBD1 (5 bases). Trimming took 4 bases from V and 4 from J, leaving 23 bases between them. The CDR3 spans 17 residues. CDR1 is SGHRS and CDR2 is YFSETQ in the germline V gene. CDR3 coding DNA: TGCGCCAGCAGCCCGCCTGCCCTTGGGGCCGGGCCCTATGGCTACACCTTC. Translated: CASSPPALGAGPYGYTF.

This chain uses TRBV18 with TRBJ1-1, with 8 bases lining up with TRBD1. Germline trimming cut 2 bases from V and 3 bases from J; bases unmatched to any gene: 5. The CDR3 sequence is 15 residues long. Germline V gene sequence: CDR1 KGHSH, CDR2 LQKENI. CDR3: CASSPVLQGDTEAFF. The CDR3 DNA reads TGTGCCAGCTCACCAGTACTACAGGGGGACACTGAAGCTTTCTTT.

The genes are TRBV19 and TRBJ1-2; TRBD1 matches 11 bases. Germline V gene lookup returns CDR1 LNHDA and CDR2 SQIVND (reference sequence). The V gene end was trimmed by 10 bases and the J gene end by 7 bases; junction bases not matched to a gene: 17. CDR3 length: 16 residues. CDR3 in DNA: TGTGCCACCCAGGCCGGGACAGGGGGTTTTTATGGTGGCTACACCTTC. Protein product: CATQAGTGGFYGGYTF. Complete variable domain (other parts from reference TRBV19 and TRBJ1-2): DGGITQSPKYLFRKEGQNVTLSCEQNLNHDAMYWYRQDPGQGLRLIYYSQIVNDFQKGDIAEGYSVSREKKESFPLTVTSAQKNPTAFYLCATQAGTGGFYGGYTFGSGTRLTVV.

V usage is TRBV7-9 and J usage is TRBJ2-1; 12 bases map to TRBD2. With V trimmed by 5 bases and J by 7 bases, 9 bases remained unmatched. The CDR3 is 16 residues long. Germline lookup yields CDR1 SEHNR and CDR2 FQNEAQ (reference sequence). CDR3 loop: CASSPTGLAGRNEQFF. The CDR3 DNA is TGTGCCAGCAGCCCTACCGGACTAGCGGGGAGAAATGAGCAGTTCTTC.

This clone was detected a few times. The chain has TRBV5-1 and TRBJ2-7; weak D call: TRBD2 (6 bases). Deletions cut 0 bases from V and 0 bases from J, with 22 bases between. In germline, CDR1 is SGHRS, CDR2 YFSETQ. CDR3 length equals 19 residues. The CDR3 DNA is TGCGCCAGCAGCTTGGGCCCCCCCTCCGGACTACCTGGCTCCTACGAGCAGTACTTC. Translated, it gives CASSLGPPSGLPGSYEQYF.

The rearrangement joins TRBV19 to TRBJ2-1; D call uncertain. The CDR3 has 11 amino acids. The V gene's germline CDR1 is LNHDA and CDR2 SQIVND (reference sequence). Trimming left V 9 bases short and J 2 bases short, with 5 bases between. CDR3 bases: TGTGCCAGCAGAACCTACAATGAGCAGTTCTTC. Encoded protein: CASRTYNEQFF. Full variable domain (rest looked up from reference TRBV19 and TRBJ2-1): DGGITQSPKYLFRKEGQNVTLSCEQNLNHDAMYWYRQDPGQGLRLIYYSQIVNDFQKGDIAEGYSVSREKKESFPLTVTSAQKNPTAFYLCASRTYNEQFFGPGTRLTVL.

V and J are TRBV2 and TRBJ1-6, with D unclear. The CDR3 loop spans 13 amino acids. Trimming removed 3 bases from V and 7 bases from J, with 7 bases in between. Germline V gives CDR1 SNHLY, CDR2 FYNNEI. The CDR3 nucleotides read TGTGCCAGCAGTGAGGCCAGGAATTCACCCCTCCACTTT. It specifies CASSEARNSPLHF.

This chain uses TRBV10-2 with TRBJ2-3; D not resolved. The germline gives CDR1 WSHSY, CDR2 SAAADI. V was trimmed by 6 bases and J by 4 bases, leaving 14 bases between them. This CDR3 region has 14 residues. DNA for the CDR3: TGCGCCAGCAGCGCAGTACCATCAGCAGATACGCAGTATTTT. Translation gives CASSAVPSADTQYF.

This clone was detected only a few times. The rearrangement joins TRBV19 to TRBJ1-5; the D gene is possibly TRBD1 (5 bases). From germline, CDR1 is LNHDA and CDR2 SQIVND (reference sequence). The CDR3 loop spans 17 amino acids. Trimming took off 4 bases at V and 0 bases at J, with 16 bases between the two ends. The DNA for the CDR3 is TGTGCCAGTAGTAGGGGGGGGATCATGGATAGCAATCAGCCCCAGCATTTT. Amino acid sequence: CASSRGGIMDSNQPQHF. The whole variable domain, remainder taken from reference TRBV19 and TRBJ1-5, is DGGITQSPKYLFRKEGQNVTLSCEQNLNHDAMYWYRQDPGQGLRLIYYSQIVNDFQKGDIAEGYSVSREKKESFPLTVTSAQKNPTAFYLCASSRGGIMDSNQPQHFGDGTRLSIL.

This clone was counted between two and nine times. DNA of the CDR3: TGCGCCAGCAGCTTGACCGGGGTGGGACAGGTAATTGATGACACTGAAGCTTTCTTT. Translation: CASSLTGVGQVIDDTEAFF. The V gene is TRBV5-1, the J gene TRBJ1-1; 8 bases match TRBD1. V was clipped by 1 base and J by 3 bases; unmatched bases: 17. The CDR3 has 19 residues. The V gene's germline CDR1 is SGHRS and CDR2 YFSETQ.

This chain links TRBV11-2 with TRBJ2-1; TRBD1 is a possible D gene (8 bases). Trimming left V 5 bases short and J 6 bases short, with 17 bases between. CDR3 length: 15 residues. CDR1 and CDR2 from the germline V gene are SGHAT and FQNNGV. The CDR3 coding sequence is TGTGCCAGCAGCCCAACAGGGGGGGCGGGCAATGAGCAGTTCTTC. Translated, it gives CASSPTGGAGNEQFF.

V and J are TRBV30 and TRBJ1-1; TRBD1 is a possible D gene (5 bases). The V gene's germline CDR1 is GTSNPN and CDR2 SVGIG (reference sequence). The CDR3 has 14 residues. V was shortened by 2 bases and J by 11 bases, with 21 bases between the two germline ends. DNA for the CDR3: TGTGCCTGGAGTCCCAACCGACAGTGGGGATCGGCTTTCTTT. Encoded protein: CAWSPNRQWGSAFF.

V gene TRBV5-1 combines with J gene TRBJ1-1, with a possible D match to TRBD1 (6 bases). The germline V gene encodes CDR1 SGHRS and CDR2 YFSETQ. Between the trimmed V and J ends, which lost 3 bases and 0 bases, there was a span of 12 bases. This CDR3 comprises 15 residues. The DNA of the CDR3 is TGCGCCAGCAGCTCCAGGACAGACATGAACACTGAAGCTTTCTTT. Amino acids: CASSSRTDMNTEAFF.

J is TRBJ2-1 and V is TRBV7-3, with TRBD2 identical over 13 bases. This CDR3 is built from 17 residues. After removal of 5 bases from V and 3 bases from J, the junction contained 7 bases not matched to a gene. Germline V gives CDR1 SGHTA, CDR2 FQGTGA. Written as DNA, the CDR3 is TGTGCCAGCAGCCCAGGGGGACTAGCGGGGATCTACAATGAGCAGTTCTTC. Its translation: CASSPGGLAGIYNEQFF.

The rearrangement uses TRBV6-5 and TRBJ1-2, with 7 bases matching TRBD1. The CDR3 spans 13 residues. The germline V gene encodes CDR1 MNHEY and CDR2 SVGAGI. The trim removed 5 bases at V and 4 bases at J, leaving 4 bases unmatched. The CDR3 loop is CASSQTGFYGYTF. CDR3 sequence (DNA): TGTGCCAGCAGTCAGACAGGGTTCTATGGCTACACCTTC.

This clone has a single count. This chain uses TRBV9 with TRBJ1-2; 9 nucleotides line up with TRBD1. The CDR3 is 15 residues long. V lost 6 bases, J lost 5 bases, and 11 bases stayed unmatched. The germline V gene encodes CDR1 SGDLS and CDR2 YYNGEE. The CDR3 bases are TGTGCCAGCACACGGTACAGGGGGCAGAGGTATGGCTACACCTTC. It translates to CASTRYRGQRYGYTF.

The CDR3 protein is CASSQLAGGPRNEQFF. CDR3 coding DNA: TGTGCCAGCAGCCAACTAGCGGGAGGGCCGCGGAATGAGCAGTTCTTC. The chain joins TRBV7-6 to TRBJ2-1; 13 positions agree with TRBD2. J lost 7 bases, V lost 5 bases, and 8 bases had no gene match. The CDR3 length is 16 residues. Germline V lookup: CDR1 SGHVS, CDR2 FNYEAQ. Together with reference TRBV7-6 and TRBJ2-1, the CDR3 gives the full variable domain: GAGVSQSPRYKVTKRGQDVALRCDPISGHVSLYWYRQALGQGPEFLTYFNYEAQQDKSGLPNDRFSAERPEGSISTLTIQRTEQRDSAMYRCASSQLAGGPRNEQFFGPGTRLTVL.

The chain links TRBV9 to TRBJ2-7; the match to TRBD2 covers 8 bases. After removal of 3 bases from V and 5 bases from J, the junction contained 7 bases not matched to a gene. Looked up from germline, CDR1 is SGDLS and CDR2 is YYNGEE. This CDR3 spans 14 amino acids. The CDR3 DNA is TGTGCCAGCAGCGCGTCTAGCGGGCCCCACGAGCAGTACTTC. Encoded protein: CASSASSGPHEQYF.

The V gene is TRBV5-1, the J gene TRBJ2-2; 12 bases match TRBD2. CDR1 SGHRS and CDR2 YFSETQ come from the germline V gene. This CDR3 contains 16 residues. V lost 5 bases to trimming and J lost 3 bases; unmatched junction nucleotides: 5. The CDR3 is CASSSGLAGYTGELFF. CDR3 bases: TGCGCCAGCAGTTCGGGACTAGCGGGCTACACCGGGGAGCTGTTTTTT.

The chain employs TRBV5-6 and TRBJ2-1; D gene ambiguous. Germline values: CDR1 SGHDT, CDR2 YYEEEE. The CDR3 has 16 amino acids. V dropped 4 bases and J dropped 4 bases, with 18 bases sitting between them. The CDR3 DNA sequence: TGTGCCAGCAGCAAGACCGTCCAGCGCTCATACAATGAGCAGTTCTTC. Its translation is CASSKTVQRSYNEQFF.